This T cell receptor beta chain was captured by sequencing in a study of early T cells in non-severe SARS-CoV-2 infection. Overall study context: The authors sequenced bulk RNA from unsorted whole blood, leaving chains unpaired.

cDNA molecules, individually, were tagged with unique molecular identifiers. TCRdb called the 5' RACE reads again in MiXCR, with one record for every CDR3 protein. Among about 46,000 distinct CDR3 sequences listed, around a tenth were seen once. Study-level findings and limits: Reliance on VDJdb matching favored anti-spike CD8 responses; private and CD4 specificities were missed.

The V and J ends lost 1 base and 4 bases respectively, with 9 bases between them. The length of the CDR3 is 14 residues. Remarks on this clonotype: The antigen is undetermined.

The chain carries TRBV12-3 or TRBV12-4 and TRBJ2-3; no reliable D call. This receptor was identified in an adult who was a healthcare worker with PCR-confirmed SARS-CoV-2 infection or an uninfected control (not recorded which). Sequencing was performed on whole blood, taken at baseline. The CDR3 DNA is TGTGCCAGCAGTTTAGGCAGTAGGGCAGATACGCAGTATTTT. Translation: CASSLGSRADTQYF.